This T cell receptor (beta chain) emerged from a study of beta chain features in type 1 diabetes. About the research overall: No patient-donor differences in age, gender, total cells or subset yield. Study-level findings and limits: For Type 1 diabetes patients, all four CD4+ subsets carried TCRB CDR3s that were moderately but significantly shorter. Short templates might get an advantage during PCR, and this would be equal in patients and controls. High TCR expression in some cells could lead to their over-representation in cDNA sequencing. Within the patient group, naive, central memory and Treg TCRB repertoires appeared more similar to each other than within healthy donors.

CDR1 and CDR2 (germline): LGHNA, YNFKEQ. The CDR3 contains 16 residues. V was clipped by 4 bases and J by 0 bases, with 13 bases between them. What was sequenced were expressed TCRB transcripts, since all of the isolated RNA had been reverse transcribed. Repertoires were generated with immunoSEQ multiplex PCR, while TCRdb's copy carries only in-frame clones and drops some. The data hold around 150,000 clones, with 10% observed a single time. With regard to this clone: Its antigen is as yet unknown.

This receptor was taken from a man aged 25 to 40 with type 1 diabetes. The V and J genes are TRBV4-2 and TRBJ2-1, with D perhaps matching TRBD1 (6 bases). Sequenced: central memory CD4+ T cells from blood. The CDR3 DNA reads TGTGCCAGCAGCCCAGGGGTGTCTAGCTCCTACAATGAGCAGTTCTTC. Protein sequence: CASSPGVSSSYNEQFF.